This is a list of T cell receptor beta chains from one sample in a study of blood T cells in healthy people across ages. TCRdb re-analysed the 5' RACE reads in MiXCR, keeping a single row per CDR3 protein. The sample has 1.8 million or so distinct CDR3 sequences, approximately 39% seen once; the top ten hold 23%. Sequencing was performed on blood. Every receptor here comes from a human donor in good health. CDR3s include the opening cysteine and the closing phenylalanine or tryptophan. D genes are given only for firm matches. The size entry is marked missing in some rows and otherwise reads once, few, many or a size class.

TRBJ1-1 - TRBD1 TRBV7-2 CASSLAQGVTEAFF TGTGCCAGCAGCTTAGCGCAGGGGGTGACTGAAGCTTTCTTT
TRBJ2-3 - - TRBV7-2 CASSLARQVNTQYF TGTGCCAGCAGCTTGGCCCGACAGGTTAATACGCAGTATTTT
TRBJ2-7 - - TRBV21-1 CASSKRAGGHEQYF TGTGCCAGCAGCAAAAGGGCAGGGGGCCACGAGCAGTACTTC
TRBJ2-3 few TRBD1 TRBV20-1 CSASTPDRESTDTQYF TGCAGTGCTTCTACACCCGACAGGGAGAGCACAGATACGCAGTATTTT
TRBJ2-1 few - TRBV9 CASTVGDGPTYNEQFF TGTGCCAGCACCGTTGGGGACGGCCCTACCTACAATGAGCAGTTCTTC
TRBJ2-3 - - TRBV19 CASSPGHRRDTQYF TGTGCCAGTAGTCCGGGACACCGACGGGATACGCAGTATTTT
TRBJ1-2 - - TRBV9 CASSVEMEGFGYTF TGTGCCAGCAGCGTAGAAATGGAGGGTTTCGGCTACACCTTC
TRBJ2-3 once TRBD2 TRBV7-3 CASSFLAGGRDTQYF TGTGCCAGCAGCTTCTTAGCGGGGGGGAGGGATACGCAGTATTTT
TRBJ2-3 - - TRBV12-3/TRBV12-4 CASSSGTNTDTQYF TGTGCCAGCAGTTCCGGGACAAACACAGATACGCAGTATTTT
TRBJ1-6 - - TRBV6-2/TRBV6-3 CASSQRTGNYSPLHF TGTGCCAGCAGCCAACGGACGGGGAACTATTCACCCCTCCACTTT
TRBJ2-7 few - TRBV12-3/TRBV12-4 CASSLRLGEQYF TGTGCCAGCAGTTTAAGGTTGGGAGAGCAGTACTTC
TRBJ1-2 - TRBD1 TRBV20-1 CSATPWDREDYGYTF TGCAGTGCCACCCCATGGGACAGGGAAGACTATGGCTACACCTTC
TRBJ1-4 - - TRBV5-5 CASSFAPGQGNEKLFF TGTGCCAGCAGCTTCGCGCCGGGACAAGGAAATGAAAAACTGTTTTTT
TRBJ2-3 many - TRBV29-1 CSVASRVADTQYF TGCAGCGTTGCAAGTCGAGTGGCGGATACGCAGTATTTT
TRBJ2-3 - - TRBV20-1 CSALNRDTQYF TGCAGTGCTCTCAACAGAGATACGCAGTATTTT
TRBJ1-6 - - TRBV12-3/TRBV12-4 CASSLTGIYNSPLHF TGTGCCAGCAGTTTGACCGGGATCTATAATTCACCCCTCCACTTT
TRBJ2-7 - - TRBV30 CAWRAHYDSSEQYF TGTGCCTGGAGAGCCCATTACGACTCCTCCGAGCAGTACTTC
TRBJ1-2 - - TRBV12-3/TRBV12-4 CASSLFVANYGYTF TGTGCCAGCAGTCTGTTCGTGGCCAACTATGGCTACACCTTC
TRBJ2-5 few TRBD2 TRBV7-2 CASSTRLAGGEMTQYF TGTGCCAGCAGCACCCGACTAGCGGGGGGTGAAATGACCCAGTACTTC
TRBJ1-2 few TRBD1 TRBV6-6 CASWDRGQDYGYTF TGTGCCAGCTGGGACAGGGGGCAAGACTATGGCTACACCTTC
TRBJ2-5 - - TRBV11-3 CASSLSGRKTQYF TGTGCCAGCAGCTTAAGTGGTAGGAAGACCCAGTACTTC
TRBJ1-2 few - TRBV3-1 CASNPSDSPWYGYTF TGTGCCAGCAACCCCTCGGACTCCCCTTGGTATGGCTACACCTTC
TRBJ2-1 - - TRBV6-2/TRBV6-3 CASSYSMSGPPNEQFF TGTGCCAGCAGTTACTCGATGTCAGGGCCGCCCAATGAGCAGTTCTTC
TRBJ2-5 - - TRBV29-1 CSGGTDQETQYF TGCAGCGGAGGGACGGACCAAGAGACCCAGTACTTC
TRBJ2-7 - TRBD1 TRBV5-6 CASSLGPDRALYEQYF TGTGCCAGCAGCTTGGGTCCGGACAGGGCCCTCTACGAGCAGTACTTC
TRBJ1-5 - - TRBV5-5 CASSLRTSLDQPQHF TGTGCCAGCAGCTTACGGACCTCCCTTGATCAGCCCCAGCATTTT
TRBJ2-7 - TRBD1 TRBV10-3 CAISGPRDRTFSSYGQYF TGTGCCATCAGTGGGCCCCGGGACAGGACCTTCAGCTCCTACGGGCAGTACTTC
TRBJ2-1 - - TRBV2 CASSRVTSYNEQFF TGTGCCAGCAGTCGGGTGACCTCCTACAATGAGCAGTTCTTC
TRBJ2-1 few TRBD2 TRBV4-3 CASSQDLRPSGGANEQFF TGCGCCAGCAGCCAAGACCTACGACCTAGCGGGGGGGCGAATGAGCAGTTCTTC
TRBJ2-4 - TRBD2 TRBV11-2 CASSLGLAVTKNIQYF TGTGCCAGCAGCTTAGGACTAGCGGTGACCAAAAACATTCAGTACTTC
TRBJ1-2 - TRBD1 TRBV6-5 CASSTLGQGAGYTF TGTGCCAGCAGCACCCTCGGACAGGGCGCTGGCTACACCTTC
TRBJ1-2 - - TRBV18 CASRWGSEADYTF TGTGCCAGCAGATGGGGGAGTGAGGCCGACTACACCTTC
TRBJ2-7 few - TRBV5-1 CASSPRGFRSYEQYF TGCGCCAGCAGCCCGAGGGGGTTCAGAAGCTACGAGCAGTACTTC
TRBJ1-6 - - TRBV12-3/TRBV12-4 CASSLVEGNSPLHF TGTGCCAGCAGTTTAGTAGAGGGTAATTCACCCCTCCACTTT
TRBJ2-1 few TRBD2 TRBV4-2 CASKNPSGGQQFF TGTGCCAGCAAAAACCCTAGCGGGGGTCAACAGTTCTTC
TRBJ2-3 - TRBD2 TRBV4-2 CASSQDVGLAGTDTQYF TGTGCCAGCAGCCAAGATGTCGGGCTAGCGGGCACAGATACGCAGTATTTT
TRBJ2-3 - - TRBV6-2/TRBV6-3 CAGSSCADTQYF TGTGCCGGATCTAGTTGCGCAGATACGCAGTATTTT
TRBJ2-1 - - TRBV7-9 CASSPISTEGHNEQFF TGTGCCAGCAGCCCAATCAGCACAGAGGGACACAATGAGCAGTTCTTC
TRBJ1-5 - - TRBV28 CASSFGGRRFRQPQHF TGTGCCAGCAGTTTCGGGGGAAGACGGTTTCGTCAGCCCCAGCATTTT
TRBJ2-5 many - TRBV29-1 CSVQQGPETQYF TGCAGCGTTCAGCAGGGGCCAGAGACCCAGTACTTC
TRBJ2-1 - TRBD1 TRBV20-1 CSAWGRGRNEQFF TGCAGTGCTTGGGGAAGGGGGCGCAATGAGCAGTTCTTC
TRBJ1-2 - - TRBV20-1 CSVLMAQVYGYTF TGCAGTGTCCTCATGGCCCAGGTTTATGGCTACACCTTC
TRBJ2-3 few - TRBV6-2/TRBV6-3 CASSYSTSGVTQYF TGTGCCAGCAGTTACTCGACGTCCGGGGTTACGCAGTATTTT
TRBJ2-7 - TRBD1 TRBV24-1 CATSSGTGDHEQYF TGTGCCACCAGTAGTGGGACAGGGGACCACGAGCAGTACTTC
TRBJ2-7 - - TRBV20-1 CSAGALGDSYEQYF TGCAGTGCCGGGGCACTGGGCGACTCCTACGAGCAGTACTTC
TRBJ1-6 few - TRBV6-2/TRBV6-3 CASSPPDSNNSPLHF TGTGCCAGCAGCCCCCCGGACAGCAATAATTCACCCCTCCACTTT
TRBJ2-3 - - TRBV5-1 CASSSLGGFTDTQYF TGCGCCAGCAGCTCTCTAGGGGGATTCACAGATACGCAGTATTTT
TRBJ2-3 few TRBD1 TRBV6-5 CASKMTGEADTQYF TGTGCCAGCAAGATGACAGGGGAAGCAGATACGCAGTATTTT
TRBJ1-2 - - TRBV7-9 CSSSLEGRNYGYTF TGTTCCAGCAGCTTAGAAGGACGGAACTATGGCTACACCTTC
TRBJ2-7 many TRBD2 TRBV15 CATTSNGGSSYEQYF TGTGCCACCACCTCTAACGGGGGGAGCTCCTACGAGCAGTACTTC
TRBJ2-4 - TRBD2 TRBV6-6 CASSSQTSGGYKQYF TGTGCCAGCAGCTCCCAGACTAGCGGGGGTTACAAGCAGTACTTC
TRBJ2-3 - - TRBV25-1 CASSDTTSGTDTQYF TGTGCCAGCAGTGATACCACGAGCGGCACAGATACGCAGTATTTT
TRBJ2-7 few - TRBV12-3/TRBV12-4 CASSLGPVTYEQYF TGTGCCAGCAGTTTGGGGCCGGTCACCTACGAGCAGTACTTC
TRBJ1-5 - TRBD1 TRBV5-6 CASSPGTGRADQPQHF TGTGCCAGCAGCCCTGGGACAGGGCGCGCTGATCAGCCCCAGCATTTT
TRBJ2-1 - - TRBV7-2 CASSPRTVRQANEQFF TGTGCCAGCAGCCCCAGGACAGTCCGGCAGGCCAATGAGCAGTTCTTC
TRBJ2-1 - - TRBV6-5 CASTPTDYNEQFF TGTGCCAGCACCCCAACAGATTACAATGAGCAGTTCTTC
TRBJ1-5 once - TRBV7-2 CASSLSPLWGQPQHF TGTGCCAGCAGCTTATCACCCCTTTGGGGGCAGCCCCAGCATTTT
TRBJ1-2 few - TRBV2 CASSGRVSGYTF TGTGCCAGCTCGGGCAGGGTCTCTGGCTACACCTTC